These T cell receptor beta chains were read from a single sample in a study of blood T cell repertoires in COVID-19. The assay was immunoSEQ multiplex PCR, and TCRdb's table has in-frame clones only and misses some. The sample shows 150,000 to 200,000 clones, roughly nine tenths of them seen only once. Sequencing input: peripheral blood. All receptors come from a man aged 40-55 years with acute or convalescent COVID-19. CDR3s include the opening cysteine and the closing phenylalanine or tryptophan. The order of the fields is D gene, V gene, J gene, clone size, CDR3 DNA, CDR3 protein. A D gene is named only where the DNA matches it firmly. Some rows mark clone size as missing; the rest say once, few, many or name a class of expanded clone.

D: .; V: TRBV19; J: TRBJ2-2; size: once; DNA: TGTGCCAGTAGGACGGGGGATTGGAACACCGGGGAGCTGTTTTTT; CDR3: CASRTGDWNTGELFF
D: .; V: TRBV6-5; J: TRBJ1-5; size: once; DNA: TGTGCCAGCAGTACGGGGAACAATCAGCCCCAGCATTTT; CDR3: CASSTGNNQPQHF
D: .; V: TRBV9; J: TRBJ1-1; size: .; DNA: TGTGCCAGCAGCGTAGAGGGAGGGAGGGCTGAAGCTTTCTTT; CDR3: CASSVEGGRAEAFF
D: .; V: TRBV5-1; J: TRBJ1-2; size: .; DNA: TGCGCCAGCAGACACCAAGGGAACCGGGGGAACTATGGCTACACCTTC; CDR3: CASRHQGNRGNYGYTF
D: TRBD2; V: TRBV27; J: TRBJ2-1; size: .; DNA: TGTGCCAGCAGTTCAAGACTAGCGGGGGGGTACAATGAGCAGTTCTTC; CDR3: CASSSRLAGGYNEQFF
D: TRBD1; V: TRBV5-3; J: TRBJ2-2; size: .; DNA: TGTGCCAGAAACTCCAGGACAGGGGACCTTAACACCGGGGAGCTGTTTTTT; CDR3: CARNSRTGDLNTGELFF
D: .; V: TRBV18; J: TRBJ2-3; size: once; DNA: TGTGCCAGCTCAGTTCTCCCAGAGGCGAGTAGAACAGATACGCAGTATTTT; CDR3: CASSVLPEASRTDTQYF
D: TRBD1; V: TRBV6-5; J: TRBJ2-2; size: .; DNA: TGTGCCAGCAGTTACCGGACAGGGGACACCGGGGAGCTGTTTTTT; CDR3: CASSYRTGDTGELFF
D: .; V: TRBV3-1/TRBV3-2; J: TRBJ2-3; size: .; DNA: TGTGCCAGCAGCCAAGACGGGGGTACAGATACGCAGTATTTT; CDR3: CASSQDGGTDTQYF
D: TRBD1; V: TRBV5-6; J: TRBJ1-4; size: .; DNA: TGTGCCAGCAGCTTGGTCCTGGGACAGGTTCGGGGTAATGAAAAACTGTTTTTT; CDR3: CASSLVLGQVRGNEKLFF
D: .; V: TRBV11-2; J: TRBJ2-5; size: once; DNA: TGTGCCAGCAGCTTAGATCAAGCAGGTGGCGGGGCGGTCGAGACCCAGTACTTC; CDR3: CASSLDQAGGGAVETQYF
D: .; V: TRBV19; J: TRBJ1-1; size: once; DNA: TGTGCCAGTACCTCCCGGAGGAGGGGCTTCTCGGAAGCTTTCTTT; CDR3: CASTSRRRGFSEAFF
D: TRBD1; V: TRBV27; J: TRBJ2-1; size: .; DNA: TGTGCCAGCAGTTTAAATGAGGGGGCGAGGCAGTTCTTC; CDR3: CASSLNEGARQFF
D: TRBD2; V: TRBV5-4; J: TRBJ2-2; size: .; DNA: TGTGCCAGCGGACTAGCGGGGCTCCCCGGGGAGCTGTTTTTT; CDR3: CASGLAGLPGELFF
D: .; V: TRBV27; J: TRBJ1-1; size: .; DNA: TGTGCCAGCAGTTTTTCGAGGGCGAGCGGCACTGAAGCTTTCTTT; CDR3: CASSFSRASGTEAFF
D: .; V: TRBV12-3/TRBV12-4; J: TRBJ1-1; size: .; DNA: TGTGCCAGCAGCGGGCAAGGTGCTGAGGGGGTTTTCTTT; CDR3: CASSGQGAEGVFF
D: .; V: TRBV2; J: TRBJ1-2; size: .; DNA: TGTGCCAGCAGTCTCGGGGGGGAGAGGCGATATGGCTACACCTTC; CDR3: CASSLGGERRYGYTF
D: TRBD2; V: TRBV13; J: TRBJ2-1; size: .; DNA: TGTGCCAGCAGCCCTAAGGGACTATACAATGAGCAGTTCTTC; CDR3: CASSPKGLYNEQFF
D: .; V: TRBV29-1; J: TRBJ1-5; size: .; DNA: TGCAGCCCTCAGGGGTGGAGCAATCAGCCCCAGCATTTT; CDR3: CSPQGWSNQPQHF
D: TRBD2; V: TRBV9; J: TRBJ2-1; size: few; DNA: TGTGCCAGCAGCGTAGACAGCGGGGTCTACAATGAGCAGTTCTTC; CDR3: CASSVDSGVYNEQFF
D: TRBD2; V: TRBV5-1; J: TRBJ2-4; size: .; DNA: TGCGCCAGCAGCTTTGCACTAGCGGGGGCCCGTACTCCTCTAGCCAAAAACATTCAGTACTTC; CDR3: CASSFALAGARTPLAKNIQYF
D: .; V: TRBV6-2/TRBV6-3; J: TRBJ1-1; size: .; DNA: TGTGCCAGCAGTCGTGGAGGGACCTACACTGAAGCTTTCTTT; CDR3: CASSRGGTYTEAFF
D: TRBD1; V: TRBV7-9; J: TRBJ2-7; size: .; DNA: TGTGCCAGCAGCTTAGGTGAGGGGGCGAGCTCCTACGAGCAGTACTTC; CDR3: CASSLGEGASSYEQYF
D: TRBD1; V: TRBV5-4; J: TRBJ1-3; size: .; DNA: TGTGCCAGCAGCATAGGACAGGGGTCAGGAAACACCATATATTTT; CDR3: CASSIGQGSGNTIYF
D: .; V: TRBV27; J: TRBJ1-6; size: .; DNA: TGTGCCAGCAGTTTGGGGAACAGGGATAATTCACCCCTCCACTTT; CDR3: CASSLGNRDNSPLHF
D: .; V: TRBV27; J: TRBJ1-5; size: .; DNA: TGTGCCAGCAGTCCAAAGACACTTTATAGCAATCAGCCCCAGCATTTT; CDR3: CASSPKTLYSNQPQHF
D: .; V: TRBV4-2; J: TRBJ1-1; size: .; DNA: TGTGCCAGCAGCCAAATTGCCGGGAGCACCACTGAAGCTTTCTTT; CDR3: CASSQIAGSTTEAFF
D: .; V: TRBV10-3; J: TRBJ1-2; size: .; DNA: TGTGCCATCAGACAGGGAAGCGCCTATGGCTACACCTTC; CDR3: CAIRQGSAYGYTF
D: TRBD1; V: TRBV18; J: TRBJ1-2; size: .; DNA: TGTGCCAGCTCTCCCGGGACAGCGAAAAACTATGGCTACACCTTC; CDR3: CASSPGTAKNYGYTF